The T cell receptor (beta chain) described here comes from a study of prognosis after radiotherapy for stage I lung cancer. V was pared by 0 bases and J by 2 bases, with 11 bases between. This CDR3 spans 15 amino acids. CDR1 is SGHDT, CDR2 YYEEEE, per germline. This clonotype is categorized as medium-sized (0.01 to 0.1%). The antigen is unknown. Study-wide results and caveats: Lower post-radiation Shannon entropy was seen in patients who went on to develop distant metastases.

TCR beta CDR3 amplification from genomic DNA was performed by two-round multiplex PCR. Initially, in first-round PCR, primers specific to each TRBV and TRBJ gene were used. MiXCR, run by TCRdb on the multiplex PCR reads, gives a single entry per CDR3 protein. The sample yields tens of thousands of distinct CDR3 sequences, about 46% seen once. This material consisted of PBMCs, taken before or after stereotactic body radiation therapy (not recorded which). This TCR derives from a donor aged 50 or older with non-small cell lung cancer. The chain links TRBV5-6 to TRBJ1-2, with D possibly being TRBD1 (6 bases). The CDR3 DNA is TGTGCCAGCAGCTTGGTAGTTGGGGGCAACTATGGCTACACCTTC. Translating gives CASSLVVGGNYGYTF.